This TCR beta chain was observed in a study of cytomegalovirus exposure and HLA in healthy donors. Study-wide background: HLA-typed donors were the source of about 85 million unique TCRs held in an early data release.

This clone appeared a few times. Its specificity is not known. The V end was cut by 1 base, the J end by 5 bases, with 13 bases between. Germline assignment: CDR1 MNHEY and CDR2 SVGAGI. The CDR3 sequence is 15 residues long. It was with 60 Vbeta and 13 Jbeta primers that the PCR ran. Sequenced by immunoSEQ multiplex PCR; TCRdb stores in-frame clones only, minus some. The sample includes 200,000 to 250,000 clones, approximately 88% of them seen just once. Study results and limitations: The authors reported that TCR beta sequences could predict HLA-A and HLA-B alleles. These predictions were accurate for most subjects in the first cohort.

This sequence joins TRBV6-5 and TRBJ2-3, with D perhaps TRBD1 (6 bases). The TCR was taken from a boy aged 2-15 years in good health and CMV-seronegative. The sequenced sample was PBMCs. CDR3 amino acids: CASSYFAGAEDTQYF. CDR3 nucleotides: TGTGCCAGCAGTTACTTTGCAGGGGCGGAAGATACGCAGTATTTT.